This T cell receptor beta chain emerged from a study of cytotoxic CD8 clonotypes in ibrutinib-treated CLL. Germline CDR1 reads MDHEN; CDR2 reads SYDVKM. This CDR3 contains 16 residues. V was pared by 3 bases and J by 8 bases, with 22 bases between. Sequencing was designed to attain a depth spanning 1 in 200,000 to 1 in 1 million T cells. Sequencing used immunoSEQ multiplex PCR; TCRdb keeps in-frame clones, though not all of them. The table records 150,000 or so clones, over 75% of them present only once. The sequencing used PBMCs, collected after 24 months of ibrutinib treatment. This chain joins TRBV28 and TRBJ1-2; D not resolved. The sequence came from a human donor with chronic lymphocytic leukemia. The CDR3 bases are TGTGCCAGCAGTTTCGAGGGTGCTAGGCCCGCCCAAGGCTACACCTTC. It codes for CASSFEGARPAQGYTF.